The 27 T cell receptor beta chains below were found in one sample sequenced in a study of cytomegalovirus exposure and HLA in healthy donors. With 60 Vbeta and 13 Jbeta primers, the PCR was carried out. The assay was immunoSEQ multiplex PCR, and TCRdb's table has in-frame clones only and misses some. The sample shows about 140,000 clones, 70% to 90% of them seen only once. Sample: PBMCs. The receptors here all came from a man aged 45-60 years in good health and CMV-seronegative.

The chain employs TRBV19 and TRBJ1-5; TRBD1 might be the D (5 bases). The CDR3 runs to 12 residues. Germline V lookup: CDR1 LNHDA, CDR2 SQIVND (reference sequence). Trimming took 6 bases from V and 7 from J, leaving 10 bases between them. The CDR3 here is CASRQGSQPQHF. The DNA for the CDR3 is TGTGCCAGTAGGCAGGGTAGCCAGCCCCAGCATTTT.

The rearrangement joins TRBV12-5 to TRBJ2-4, with D unclear. The germline V gene has CDR1 LGHNT and CDR2 FRNRAP. CDR3 size: 13 residues. Trimming pared 0 bases from V and 5 bases from J, leaving 5 bases between. This CDR3 reads CASGLVPENIQYF. Written as DNA, the CDR3 is TGTGCTAGTGGTTTGGTACCAGAAAACATTCAGTACTTC.

This clone has more than one count but fewer than ten. The genes are TRBV7-3 and TRBJ2-1; possibly TRBD2 for D (5 bases). Germline CDR1 and CDR2: SGHTA and FQGTGA. V was cut by 3 bases and J by 4 bases, with 13 bases left in between. The CDR3 sequence is 15 residues long. This chain's CDR3 is CASSLGSVVYNEQFF. The DNA for the CDR3 is TGTGCCAGCAGCTTGGGTAGCGTTGTTTACAATGAGCAGTTCTTC.

The gene calls are TRBV28 and TRBJ1-5, with 8 nucleotides matching TRBD1. Germline V gene lookup returns CDR1 MDHEN and CDR2 SYDVKM. V was pared by 8 bases and J by 11 bases, with 14 bases of the junction left unmatched. The CDR3 contains 14 residues. In DNA, the CDR3 is TGTGCCAGCCGACAGGGGAGAGGGTCGAAAACCCAGCATTTT. Its protein product is CASRQGRGSKTQHF.

This chain connects TRBV7-2 to TRBJ1-3, with D possibly being TRBD1 (6 bases). There are 15 residues in the CDR3. Looked up from germline, CDR1 is SGHTA and CDR2 is FQGNSA. The V and J ends lost 4 bases and 7 bases respectively, with 17 bases between them. The CDR3 sequence: CASSSTQGFLNTIYF. The CDR3 nucleotides are TGTGCCAGCAGCTCGACGCAGGGGTTTTTGAACACCATATATTTT.

This chain uses TRBV14 with TRBJ2-7, with 10 bases fitting TRBD2. This CDR3 comprises 14 residues. Germline CDR1 reads SGHDN; CDR2 reads FVKESK. V dropped 3 bases and J dropped 4; count of bases not matched to a gene: 3. The CDR3 DNA sequence: TGTGCCAGCAGCCATCGGACTAGCGGTTACGAGCAGTACTTC. Its translation is CASSHRTSGYEQYF.

V gene TRBV5-3 combines with J gene TRBJ1-1, with 8 nucleotides matching TRBD1. TRBV5-3 is labeled an ORF, and its function is uncertain. This CDR3 region has 16 residues. The ends lost 1 base at V and 1 base at J; junction bases unmatched: 6. The CDR3 loop reads CARSLTGGPENTEAFF. CDR3 DNA sequence: TGTGCCAGAAGCTTGACAGGGGGTCCGGAGAACACTGAAGCTTTCTTT.

The chain has TRBV5-1 and TRBJ2-7; the D is unclear. Trimming pared 2 bases from V and 5 bases from J, leaving 5 bases between. CDR1 and CDR2 (germline): SGHRS, YFSETQ. This CDR3 is built from 11 residues. The DNA of the CDR3 is TGCGCCAGCAGCTTTTCGGACGAGCAGTACTTC. Translation: CASSFSDEQYF.

The table lists this clone with a few counts. The chain links TRBV18 to TRBJ1-5; D not certain. The CDR3 has 14 residues. Germline loops: CDR1 KGHSH, CDR2 LQKENI. Trimming stripped 6 bases from V and 7 bases from J, with 16 bases between. The CDR3 DNA reads TGTGCCAGCTCGCTCGGAGGTTTTGAGCAGCCCCAGCATTTT. Amino acid sequence: CASSLGGFEQPQHF.

This chain uses TRBV5-1 with TRBJ2-5, with a weak D call TRBD2 (6 bases). Trimming took 4 bases from V and 4 from J, leaving 14 bases between them. The CDR3 consists of 14 residues. CDR1 is SGHRS and CDR2 is YFSETQ in the germline V gene. This chain's CDR3 is CASSPSGGGETQYF. The CDR3 bases are TGCGCCAGCAGCCCGTCCGGGGGAGGAGAGACCCAGTACTTC.

The rearrangement joins TRBV14 to TRBJ2-5; 10 nucleotides line up with TRBD2. The CDR3 covers 19 residues. Germline CDR1 SGHDN, CDR2 FVKESK. Trimming at V came to 2 bases and at J to 5 bases, leaving 17 bases not matched to a gene. The CDR3 nucleotides read TGTGCCAGCAGCCAACTGGTGTCAACTAGCGGGGTAAGAGGGGAGACCCAGTACTTC. Protein: CASSQLVSTSGVRGETQYF.

This clone was seen more than once but under ten times. The V call is TRBV14, the J call TRBJ2-7; 10 nucleotides agree with TRBD1. The trim removed 0 bases at V and 3 bases at J, leaving 11 bases unmatched. The CDR3 spans 18 residues. Germline V gene sequence: CDR1 SGHDN, CDR2 FVKESK. CDR3 region: CASSQDRGRDRGIYEQYF. The CDR3 DNA reads TGTGCCAGCAGCCAAGATAGGGGACGGGACAGGGGTATCTACGAGCAGTACTTC.

The CDR3 DNA reads TGTGCCAGCAGTGAGCTCCGATCGGGAAACTATGGCTACACCTTC. The encoded protein is CASSELRSGNYGYTF. The chain joins TRBV6-1 to TRBJ1-2; D not resolved. The CDR3 extends over 15 amino acids. Trimming cost V 3 bases and J 2 bases, with 13 bases left between them. Germline loops: CDR1 MNHNS, CDR2 SASEGT.

In its sample, this clone was seen once. The chain uses TRBV13 and TRBJ2-3; the match to TRBD2 covers 8 bases. The CDR3 length is 14 residues. Trimming at V came to 6 bases and at J to 3 bases, leaving 5 bases not matched to a gene. Germline-derived CDR1 and CDR2 are PRHDT and FYEKMQ (reference sequence). CDR3 nucleotides: TGTGCCAGCAGATCCGGGGGGGTAACAGATACGCAGTATTTT. As protein: CASRSGGVTDTQYF.

The chain couples TRBV11-2 to TRBJ2-5, with 8 bases lining up with TRBD2. Looked up from germline, CDR1 is SGHAT and CDR2 is FQNNGV. The V segment lost 1 base and the J segment 2 bases; nucleotides outside the gene matches: 9. The CDR3 spans 17 residues. The CDR3 loop is CASSLGNSGNLQETQYF. CDR3 nucleotides: TGTGCCAGCAGCTTAGGAAATAGCGGGAACCTTCAAGAGACCCAGTACTTC. Complete variable domain (other parts from reference TRBV11-2 and TRBJ2-5): EAGVAQSPRYKIIEKRQSVAFWCNPISGHATLYWYQQILGQGPKLLIQFQNNGVVDDSQLPKDRFSAERLKGVDSTLKIQPAKLEDSAVYLCASSLGNSGNLQETQYFGPGTRLLVL.

The gene calls are TRBV6-1 and TRBJ1-2; possible D gene TRBD1, 6 bases. This CDR3 region has 15 residues. Trimming took 2 bases from V and 4 from J, leaving 14 bases between them. CDR1 MNHNS and CDR2 SASEGT come from the germline V gene. CDR3 in amino acids: CASSELGASGYGYTF. CDR3 bases: TGTGCCAGCAGTGAATTGGGGGCCTCTGGCTATGGCTACACCTTC.

The V and J genes are TRBV11-3 and TRBJ1-2; TRBD1 is a possible D gene (5 bases). This CDR3 is built from 14 residues. Germline assignment: CDR1 SGHNT and CDR2 YENEEA. V was clipped by 0 bases and J by 7 bases, with 12 bases between them. This chain's CDR3 is CASSLEQGGRGYTF. CDR3 coding DNA: TGTGCCAGCAGCTTAGAGCAGGGAGGACGTGGCTACACCTTC.

This clone was recorded once. V and J are TRBV4-1 and TRBJ1-1; no firm D call. V lost 1 base to trimming and J lost 4 bases, with 10 bases between them. The CDR3 has 14 residues. In germline, CDR1 is MGHRA, CDR2 YSYEKL. CDR3 sequence (DNA): TGCGCCAGCAGCCAAGCGCCCTCGGGCACTGAAGCTTTCTTT. Translating it yields CASSQAPSGTEAFF.

The chain links TRBV5-1 to TRBJ2-1, with D maybe TRBD2 (6 bases). Trimming shortened V by 5 bases and J by 6 bases, and 15 bases separated the two germline ends. CDR1 is SGHRS and CDR2 is YFSETQ in the germline V gene. The CDR3 runs to 14 residues. CDR3 bases: TGCGCCAGCAGGGAGGGACGCGAATCCAATGAGCAGTTCTTC. Residues: CASREGRESNEQFF.

For the CDR3, the DNA is TGTGCCAGCAGTTTTCGACAGTGGGGTGGCTACACCTTC. Encoded protein: CASSFRQWGGYTF. The rearrangement joins TRBV6-5 to TRBJ1-2; a weak D match, TRBD1 (5 bases). The CDR3 covers 13 residues. The germline V and J ends were trimmed by 4 bases and 7 bases, with 13 bases remaining between them. Germline-derived CDR1 and CDR2 are MNHEY and SVGAGI.

In its sample, this clone was seen once. The V call is TRBV18, the J call TRBJ2-5; D remains unclear. Germline CDR1 and CDR2: KGHSH and LQKENI. The CDR3 loop spans 14 amino acids. Trimming took 0 bases from V and 1 from J, leaving 6 bases between them. CDR3 sequence: CASSPPSSQETQYF. The CDR3 DNA reads TGTGCCAGCTCACCACCGTCTTCCCAAGAGACCCAGTACTTC.

The chain has TRBV5-1 and TRBJ2-5; TRBD2 might be the D (5 bases). V lost 0 bases, J lost 5 bases, and 11 bases lay in between. The V gene's germline CDR1 is SGHRS and CDR2 YFSETQ. The CDR3 runs to 14 residues. The DNA of the CDR3 is TGCGCCAGCAGCTTGGCGGGTCGGAGGGAGACCCAGTACTTC. Translated: CASSLAGRRETQYF.

The DNA of the CDR3 is TGCAGCGTTGGCTCCCCGGGCAGGGTTGCCGGGGAGACCCAGTACTTC. Amino acids: CSVGSPGRVAGETQYF. V gene TRBV29-1 combines with J gene TRBJ2-5, with a weak D call TRBD1 (5 bases). This CDR3 comprises 16 residues. Deletions cut 4 bases from V and 5 bases from J, with 23 bases between. Germline CDR1 is SQVTM and CDR2 is ANQGSEA.

The rearrangement uses TRBV27 and TRBJ1-2; 10 bases are a match to TRBD1. Per germline, CDR1 MNHEY and CDR2 SMNVEV (reference sequence). The CDR3 totals 14 residues. The junction had 5 bases not matched to a gene; V was cut back by 3 bases and J by 7 bases. The CDR3 reads CASSFGQGEGGYTF. The DNA for the CDR3 is TGTGCCAGCAGTTTTGGACAGGGGGAAGGTGGCTACACCTTC.

The V call is TRBV2, the J call TRBJ2-3, with TRBD2 identical over 9 bases. V trimming: 6 bases; J trimming: 3 bases; junction bases outside the gene matches: 13. Per the germline V gene, CDR1 is SNHLY and CDR2 is FYNNEI. This CDR3 has 17 amino acids. CDR3 sequence reads: CASRVSPSTSGTDTQYF. CDR3 nucleotide sequence: TGTGCCAGCAGAGTCTCCCCTTCGACTAGCGGTACAGATACGCAGTATTTT.

This chain joins TRBV29-1 and TRBJ1-4, with D maybe TRBD1 (5 bases). This CDR3 contains 13 residues. In germline, CDR1 is SQVTM, CDR2 ANQGSEA. V lost 4 bases to trimming and J lost 12 bases, with 18 bases between them. The CDR3 spells CSVVDRLPGELFF. The CDR3 DNA is TGCAGCGTTGTTGACAGACTGCCTGGGGAACTGTTTTTT.

V usage is TRBV29-1 and J usage is TRBJ2-4; 7 positions match TRBD2. The germline V gene has CDR1 SQVTM and CDR2 ANQGSEA. The junction had 4 bases not matched to a gene; V was cut back by 7 bases and J by 4 bases. The CDR3 covers 12 residues. CDR3 sequence reads: CSGWGGKNIQYF. DNA for the CDR3: TGCAGCGGTTGGGGGGGGAAAAACATTCAGTACTTC.